This TCR beta chain stems from a study of CD8+ T cells in alopecia areata. This clone was counted between two and nine times. The germline and genes are mouse ones. The read ends 4 residues early relative to the CDR3; the germline J gene fills the gap. TCR sequencing used cDNA made by reverse transcription of extracted RNA. Here immunoSEQ multiplex PCR was the method, and the copy in TCRdb shows in-frame clones only, minus some. The specimen has some 1,700 clones, none found just once. Markers used for sorting pooled cutaneous lymph node cells were CD4, CD8alpha, NKG2D, NKG2ACE and others. This CDR3 is 17 amino acids long. V dropped 7 bases and J dropped 0 bases, with 21 bases sitting between them. The V gene's germline CDR1 is NNHNN and CDR2 SYGAGS (reference sequence).

Sequenced input: CD8+ T cells sorted from a lymph node. This chain uses TRBV13-2 with TRBJ2-3; D perhaps matches TRBD1 (5 bases). The TCR was taken from a C3H/HeJ mouse with alopecia areata. The mice in this strain carry MHC haplotype H2-k. CDR3 residues: CASSVPPRAASAETLYF. The DNA read from the CDR3 is TGTGCCAGCAGTGTCCCCCCCAGGGCGGCTAGTGCAGAA.